The 20 T cell receptor beta chains in this list originate from one sample, sequenced in a study of blood T cell repertoires in COVID-19. Sequencing used immunoSEQ multiplex PCR; TCRdb keeps in-frame clones, though not all of them. The sample gives some 170,000 clones, roughly 83% of which show up once; roughly 9% is in the top ten. Specimen: peripheral blood. These TCRs come from a woman aged 80 or over with active or convalescent COVID-19.

The chain has TRBV29-1 and TRBJ1-1; D remains ambiguous. The germline gives CDR1 SQVTM, CDR2 ANQGSEA. Trimming shortened V by 2 bases and J by 5 bases, and 12 bases separated the two germline ends. CDR3 size: 13 residues. The CDR3 sequence is CSVERPGGTEAFF. The DNA for the CDR3 is TGCAGCGTTGAAAGACCGGGAGGGACTGAAGCTTTCTTT. Supplemented by reference TRBV29-1 and TRBJ1-1, the full variable domain reads SAVISQKPSRDICQRGTSLTIQCQVDSQVTMMFWYRQQPGQSLTLIATANQGSEATYESGFVIDKFPISRPNLTFSTLTVSNMSPEDSSIYLCSVERPGGTEAFFGQGTRLTVV.

The chain is built from TRBV5-1 and TRBJ2-1, with TRBD2 matching over 9 bases. The CDR3 runs 15 residues. With 7 bases clipped from V and 4 bases from J, the junction kept 9 bases outside the gene matches. CDR1 is SGHRS, CDR2 YFSETQ, per germline. DNA for the CDR3: TGCGCCAGCTTTGAGAGCGGGGGGCCATACAATGAGCAGTTCTTC. Its translation is CASFESGGPYNEQFF.

The chain couples TRBV21-1 to TRBJ1-6. TRBV21-1 is annotated as a pseudogene. CDR3 length equals 15 residues. CDR3 DNA sequence: TGTGCCAGCAGTCATAGAGGCTCCTATAATTCACCCCTCCACTTT. Amino acid sequence: CASSHRGSYNSPLHF.

The CDR3 bases are TGTGCCAGCAGTTTAGAGGGACAGCCCCGCGCAGATACGCAGTATTTT. Translation gives CASSLEGQPRADTQYF. This chain links TRBV27 with TRBJ2-3; 7 bases match TRBD1. V was clipped by 2 bases and J by 4 bases; unmatched bases: 9. Germline CDR1 is MNHEY and CDR2 is SMNVEV (reference sequence). CDR3 size: 16 residues.

A few counts support this clone. V gene TRBV27 combines with J gene TRBJ2-7; 7 bases are shared with TRBD2. This CDR3 spans 15 amino acids. J lost 2 bases, V lost 6 bases, and 10 bases had no gene match. Germline V CDR1 and CDR2: MNHEY, SMNVEV (reference sequence). This CDR3 reads CASRLGGGIAYEQYF. CDR3 in DNA: TGTGCCAGCAGGTTAGGCGGGGGTATCGCCTACGAGCAGTACTTC.

The V gene is TRBV3-1 (or the pseudogene TRBV3-2), the J gene TRBJ2-7, with D possibly being TRBD1 (6 bases). The CDR3 is made up of 14 amino acids. Trimming stripped 1 base from V and 1 base from J, with 8 bases between. Per germline, CDR1 LGHDT and CDR2 YNNKEL (reference sequence). CDR3 in amino acids: CASSQGGQSYEQYF. CDR3 nucleotides: TGTGCCAGCAGCCAAGGGGGGCAGTCCTACGAGCAGTACTTC.

The gene calls are TRBV4-1 and TRBJ1-3; D perhaps matches TRBD1 (5 bases). V was pared by 1 base and J by 0 bases, with 7 bases between. The germline V gene encodes CDR1 MGHRA and CDR2 YSYEKL. The CDR3 consists of 15 residues. The CDR3 reads CASSQGQFSGNTIYF. The CDR3 region has the DNA TGCGCCAGCAGCCAAGGACAGTTCTCTGGAAACACCATATATTTT.

V gene TRBV18 combines with J gene TRBJ2-1; 9 bases match TRBD2. CDR1 and CDR2 (germline): KGHSH, LQKENI. There are 17 residues in the CDR3. V shed 3 bases and J 2 bases; nucleotides not matched to a gene: 8. The CDR3 region is CASSPRGGGAPYNEQFF. The DNA for the CDR3 is TGTGCCAGCTCACCCCGGGGCGGGGGGGCCCCCTACAATGAGCAGTTCTTC.

This clone came up a few times. V gene TRBV10-3 combines with J gene TRBJ1-1, with 8 bases identical to TRBD1. V trimming: 6 bases; J trimming: 1 base; junction bases outside the gene matches: 4. The CDR3 is 14 amino acids. The germline CDR1 and CDR2 sequences are ENHRY and SYGVKD. The CDR3 spells CAISPTGENTEAFF. As DNA, the CDR3 is TGTGCCATCAGCCCGACAGGGGAGAACACTGAAGCTTTCTTT.

This chain connects TRBV24-1 to TRBJ2-5, with D possibly matching TRBD1 (6 bases). CDR1 KGHDR and CDR2 SFDVKD come from the germline V gene. V dropped 9 bases and J dropped 5 bases, with 15 bases sitting between them. The CDR3 consists of 13 residues. The CDR3 DNA reads TGTGCCACCGGCACACAGGGTCTGGAGACCCAGTACTTC. This translates into CATGTQGLETQYF.

The chain joins TRBV6-5 to TRBJ2-7, with a possible D match to TRBD2 (5 bases). CDR3 length equals 14 residues. V gave up 0 bases and J gave up 0 bases, with 6 bases separating them. CDR1 is MNHEY, CDR2 SVGAGI, per germline. CDR3 nucleotide sequence: TGTGCCAGCAGTTACTCGCGGGTCTCCTACGAGCAGTACTTC. This encodes CASSYSRVSYEQYF.

The chain uses TRBV5-8 and TRBJ2-7; 8 positions match TRBD2. From germline, CDR1 is SGHTS and CDR2 YDEGEE. V dropped 3 bases and J dropped 5; count of bases not matched to a gene: 7. The CDR3 consists of 14 residues. Here the CDR3 DNA reads TGTGCCAGCAGCTCTGTCGGACTAGCCCACGAGCAGTACTTC. This translates into CASSSVGLAHEQYF.

This chain links TRBV19 with TRBJ1-6; D remains unclear. Trimming pared 7 bases from V and 6 bases from J, leaving 10 bases between. In germline, CDR1 is LNHDA, CDR2 SQIVND (reference sequence). This CDR3 comprises 13 residues. The CDR3 DNA reads as TGTGCCAGTAAGGCAGAGGCTAATTCACCCCTCCACTTT. This encodes CASKAEANSPLHF.

The rearrangement joins TRBV29-1 to TRBJ2-1, with a weak D call TRBD1 (5 bases). V was pared by 1 base and J by 4 bases, with 11 bases between. Germline V gives CDR1 SQVTM, CDR2 ANQGSEA. CDR3 length: 14 amino acids. The CDR3 loop reads CSVEGRRQYNEQFF. DNA for the CDR3: TGCAGCGTTGAAGGGCGCAGACAGTACAATGAGCAGTTCTTC.

The chain carries TRBV9 and TRBJ2-2; 12 bases are a match to TRBD2. J gave up 5 bases and V 4 bases, and 6 bases lay outside the gene matches. The CDR3 is 16 amino acids. CDR1 and CDR2 from the germline V gene are SGDLS and YYNGEE. CDR3 amino acids: CASSLRTSGTTGELFF. Written as DNA, the CDR3 is TGTGCCAGCAGCCTTCGGACTAGCGGGACAACCGGGGAGCTGTTTTTT. Complete variable domain (other parts from reference TRBV9 and TRBJ2-2): DSGVTQTPKHLITATGQRVTLRCSPRSGDLSVYWYQQSLDQGLQFLIQYYNGEERAKGNILERFSAQQFPDLHSELNLSSLELGDSALYFCASSLRTSGTTGELFFGEGSRLTVL.

The chain recombines TRBV23-1 with TRBJ1-1; unclear D gene. Being an ORF, TRBV23-1 has a function that is uncertain. This CDR3 has 12 amino acids. Trimming cost V 6 bases and J 6 bases, with 11 bases left between them. The CDR3 region is CASRVRGAEAFF. CDR3 bases: TGCGCCAGCAGGGTGAGAGGCGCTGAAGCTTTCTTT.

The V and J genes are TRBV11-2 and TRBJ2-3; the D is unclear. The CDR3 has 16 residues. The V end lost 4 bases, the J end lost 0 bases, and 14 bases lay between the germline ends. Germline CDR1 reads SGHAT; CDR2 reads FQNNGV. The CDR3 nucleotides read TGTGCCAGCAGCTCCGATGCTAGAGCTAGCACAGATACGCAGTATTTT. This sequence encodes CASSSDARASTDTQYF.

This chain uses TRBV6-6 with TRBJ1-1; D may be TRBD1 (6 bases). Between the trimmed V and J ends, which lost 6 bases and 1 base, there was a span of 9 bases. Germline lookup yields CDR1 MNHNY and CDR2 SVGAGI (reference sequence). The CDR3 contains 13 residues. CDR3 in amino acids: CASRVGGNTEAFF. DNA for the CDR3: TGTGCCAGCAGGGTAGGGGGGAACACTGAAGCTTTCTTT.

The chain combines TRBV4-3 with TRBJ1-1; TRBD1 might be the D (5 bases). Germline V gives CDR1 LGHNA, CDR2 YSLEER. V lost 3 bases to trimming and J lost 7 bases, with 15 bases between them. The CDR3 spans 14 residues. As DNA, the CDR3 is TGCGCCAGCAGCCAGAGAAAGAACAGGTATGAAGCTTTCTTT. Protein product: CASSQRKNRYEAFF.

This chain's CDR3 is CAISESGGSFGYTF. The CDR3 DNA reads as TGTGCCATCAGTGAGTCTGGCGGCTCCTTCGGCTACACCTTC. The rearrangement links TRBV10-3 to TRBJ1-2; D not resolved. The V gene lost 0 bases and the J gene lost 8 bases, with 13 bases spanning the gap. The germline V gene has CDR1 ENHRY and CDR2 SYGVKD. CDR3 size: 14 residues.